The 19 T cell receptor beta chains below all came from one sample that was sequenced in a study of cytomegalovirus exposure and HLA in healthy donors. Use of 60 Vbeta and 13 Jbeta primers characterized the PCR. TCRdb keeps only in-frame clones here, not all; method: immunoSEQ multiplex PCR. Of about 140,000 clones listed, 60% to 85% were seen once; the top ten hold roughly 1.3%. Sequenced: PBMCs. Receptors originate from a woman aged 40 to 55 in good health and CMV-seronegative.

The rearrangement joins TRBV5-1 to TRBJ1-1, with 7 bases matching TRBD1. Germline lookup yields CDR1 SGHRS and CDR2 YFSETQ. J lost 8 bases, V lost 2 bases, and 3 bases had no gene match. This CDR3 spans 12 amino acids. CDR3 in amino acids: CASSFDRAEAFF. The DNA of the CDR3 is TGCGCCAGCAGCTTTGACAGGGCCGAAGCTTTCTTT.

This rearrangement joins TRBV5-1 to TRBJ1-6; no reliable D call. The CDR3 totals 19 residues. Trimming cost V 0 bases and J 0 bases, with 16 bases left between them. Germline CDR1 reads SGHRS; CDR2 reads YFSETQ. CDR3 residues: CASSLGTQRTSSYNSPLHF. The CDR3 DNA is TGCGCCAGCAGCTTGGGCACCCAAAGAACGAGCTCCTATAATTCACCCCTCCACTTT.

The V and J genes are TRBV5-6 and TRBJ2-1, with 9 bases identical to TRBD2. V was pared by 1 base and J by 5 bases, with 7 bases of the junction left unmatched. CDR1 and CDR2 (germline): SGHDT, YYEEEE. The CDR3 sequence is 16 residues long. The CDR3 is CASSLIQRGDNNEQFF. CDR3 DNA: TGTGCCAGCAGCTTGATCCAGCGGGGGGACAACAATGAGCAGTTCTTC.

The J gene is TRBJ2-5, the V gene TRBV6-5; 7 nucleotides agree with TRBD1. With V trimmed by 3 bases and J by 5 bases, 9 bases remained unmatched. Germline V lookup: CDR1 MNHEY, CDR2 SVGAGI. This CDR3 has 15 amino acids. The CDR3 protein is CASSYSGQSWETQYF. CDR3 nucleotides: TGTGCCAGCAGTTATTCGGGACAGTCATGGGAGACCCAGTACTTC.

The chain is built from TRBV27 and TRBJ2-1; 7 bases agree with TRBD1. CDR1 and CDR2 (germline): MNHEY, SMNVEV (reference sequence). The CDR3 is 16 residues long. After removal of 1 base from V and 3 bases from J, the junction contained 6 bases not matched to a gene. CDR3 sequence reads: CASSLYQGVDYNEQFF. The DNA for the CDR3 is TGTGCCAGCAGTTTATACCAGGGGGTGGACTACAATGAGCAGTTCTTC.

The CDR3 loop reads CASSILNRELETQYF. The CDR3 nucleotides are TGTGCCAGCAGCATCCTGAACAGGGAATTGGAGACCCAGTACTTC. The chain is built from TRBV6-1 and TRBJ2-5; possible D gene TRBD1, 6 bases. V dropped 6 bases and J dropped 5 bases, with 19 bases sitting between them. Germline V gene sequence: CDR1 MNHNS, CDR2 SASEGT. CDR3 length: 15 amino acids.

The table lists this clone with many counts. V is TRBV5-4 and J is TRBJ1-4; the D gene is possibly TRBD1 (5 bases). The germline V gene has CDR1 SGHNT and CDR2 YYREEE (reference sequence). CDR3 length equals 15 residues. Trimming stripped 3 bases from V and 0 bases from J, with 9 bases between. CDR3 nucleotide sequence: TGTGCCAGCAGCTCAACAGGCTCAACTAATGAAAAACTGTTTTTT. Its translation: CASSSTGSTNEKLFF.

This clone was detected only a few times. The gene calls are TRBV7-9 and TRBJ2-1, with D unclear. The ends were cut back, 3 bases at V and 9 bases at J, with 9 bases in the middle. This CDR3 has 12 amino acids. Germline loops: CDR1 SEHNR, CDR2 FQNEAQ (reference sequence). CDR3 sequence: CASSFRYGEQFF. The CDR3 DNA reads TGTGCCAGCAGCTTTCGGTATGGTGAGCAGTTCTTC. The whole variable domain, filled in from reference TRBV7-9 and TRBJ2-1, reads DTGVSQNPRHKITKRGQNVTFRCDPISEHNRLYWYRQTLGQGPEFLTYFQNEAQLEKSRLLSDRFSAERPKGSFSTLEIQRTEQGDSAMYLCASSFRYGEQFFGPGTRLTVL.

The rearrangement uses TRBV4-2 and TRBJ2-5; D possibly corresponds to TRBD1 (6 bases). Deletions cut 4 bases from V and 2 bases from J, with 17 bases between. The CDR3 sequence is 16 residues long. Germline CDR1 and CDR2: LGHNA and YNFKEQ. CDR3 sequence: CASSLVGAGEQETQYF. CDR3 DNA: TGTGCCAGCAGCCTCGTCGGGGCAGGGGAGCAAGAGACCCAGTACTTC.

The CDR3 region has the DNA TGTGCCAGCAGCCGTTACAGGGCAGAGAACACTGAAGCTTTCTTT. Amino acid sequence: CASSRYRAENTEAFF. The chain is built from TRBV7-9 and TRBJ1-1, with TRBD1 as a possible D gene (6 bases). V gave up 5 bases and J gave up 1 base, with 14 bases separating them. The germline V gene has CDR1 SEHNR and CDR2 FQNEAQ (reference sequence). The CDR3 totals 15 residues.

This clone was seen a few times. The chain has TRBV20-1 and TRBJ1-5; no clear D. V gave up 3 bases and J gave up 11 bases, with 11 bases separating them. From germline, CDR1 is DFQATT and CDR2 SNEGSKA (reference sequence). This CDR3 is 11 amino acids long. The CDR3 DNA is TGCAGTGCTAGGGGCGGGCCGTCCCAGCATTTT. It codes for CSARGGPSQHF.

This CDR3 reads CASSIDSSARVGNQPQHF. DNA of the CDR3: TGTGCCAGTAGTATAGATAGTTCAGCCAGGGTGGGCAATCAGCCCCAGCATTTT. The chain has TRBV19 and TRBJ1-5, with a possible D match to TRBD1 (5 bases). Germline V gives CDR1 LNHDA, CDR2 SQIVND (reference sequence). The CDR3 is 18 amino acids. V lost 0 bases, J lost 2 bases, and 17 bases lay in between. Combining the CDR3 with reference TRBV19 and TRBJ1-5 gives the whole variable domain DGGITQSPKYLFRKEGQNVTLSCEQNLNHDAMYWYRQDPGQGLRLIYYSQIVNDFQKGDIAEGYSVSREKKESFPLTVTSAQKNPTAFYLCASSIDSSARVGNQPQHFGDGTRLSIL.

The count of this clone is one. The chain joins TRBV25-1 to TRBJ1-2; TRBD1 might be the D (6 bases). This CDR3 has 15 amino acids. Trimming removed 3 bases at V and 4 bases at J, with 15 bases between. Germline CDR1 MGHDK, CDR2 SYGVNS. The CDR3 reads CASSDHTTGPYGYTF. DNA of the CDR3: TGTGCCAGCAGTGATCACACGACAGGCCCCTATGGCTACACCTTC.

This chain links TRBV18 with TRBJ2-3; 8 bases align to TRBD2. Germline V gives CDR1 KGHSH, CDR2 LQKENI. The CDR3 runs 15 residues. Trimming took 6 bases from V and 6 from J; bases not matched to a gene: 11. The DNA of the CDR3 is TGTGCCAGCTCGACCAACAGCGGGGGTGGGGATACGCAGTATTTT. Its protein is CASSTNSGGGDTQYF.

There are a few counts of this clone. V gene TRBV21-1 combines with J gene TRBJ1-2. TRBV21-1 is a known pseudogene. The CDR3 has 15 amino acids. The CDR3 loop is CASSKGGERGRGYTF. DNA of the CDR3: TGTGCCAGCAGCAAAGGGGGGGAGCGAGGACGCGGCTACACCTTC.

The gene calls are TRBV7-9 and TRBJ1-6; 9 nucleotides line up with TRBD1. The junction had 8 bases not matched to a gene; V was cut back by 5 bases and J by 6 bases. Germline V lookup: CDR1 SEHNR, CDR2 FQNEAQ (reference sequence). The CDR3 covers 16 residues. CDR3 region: CASSPSGTGLNSPLHF. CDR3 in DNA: TGTGCCAGCAGCCCCTCCGGGACAGGGCTTAATTCACCCCTCCACTTT.

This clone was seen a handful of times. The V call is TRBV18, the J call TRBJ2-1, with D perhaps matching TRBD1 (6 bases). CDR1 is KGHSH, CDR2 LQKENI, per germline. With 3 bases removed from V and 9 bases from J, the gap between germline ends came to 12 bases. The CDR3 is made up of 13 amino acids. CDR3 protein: CASSPTPQGEQFF. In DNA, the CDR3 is TGTGCCAGCTCACCCACACCACAGGGTGAGCAGTTCTTC. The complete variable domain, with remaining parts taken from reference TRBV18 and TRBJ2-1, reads NAGVMQNPRHLVRRRGQEARLRCSPMKGHSHVYWYRQLPEEGLKFMVYLQKENIIDESGMPKERFSAEFPKEGPSILRIQQVVRGDSAAYFCASSPTPQGEQFFGPGTRLTVL.

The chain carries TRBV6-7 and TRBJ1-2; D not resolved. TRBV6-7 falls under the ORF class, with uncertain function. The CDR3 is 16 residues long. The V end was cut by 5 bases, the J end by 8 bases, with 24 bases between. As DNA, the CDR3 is TGTGCCAGCAGTCAACGGCCGGGGAAGGCGACATTCGGCTACACCTTC. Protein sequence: CASSQRPGKATFGYTF.

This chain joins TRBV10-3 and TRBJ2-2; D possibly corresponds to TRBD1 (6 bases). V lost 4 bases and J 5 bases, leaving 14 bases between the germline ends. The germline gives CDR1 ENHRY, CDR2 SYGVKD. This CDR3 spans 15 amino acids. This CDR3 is CAISGLTGPTGELFF. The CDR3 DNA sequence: TGTGCCATCAGTGGTCTGACAGGACCGACCGGGGAGCTGTTTTTT.